This note documents a single T cell receptor beta chain sequence. No cognate antigen has been identified for it. The record has no base qualities; no much larger clone is one base away. Other DNA variants within this sample encode the same CDR3. These data belong to a study of blood T cell repertoires in COVID-19 (dated by TCRdb to about 2020). Looking at the study overall: Recovered participants in ImmuneRACE Cohort 3 were defined by two consecutive negative NP/OP PCR tests, clearance by a healthcare professional, or resolution of symptoms. Subjects who had been exposed to COVID-19, were actively infected with it, or had recovered from it provided the deeply sampled blood TCRbeta repertoires that made up the dataset. The prospective study material was composed of cDNA or gDNA derived from T cells, B-cell-depleted T cells, or PBMCs. Where available, HLA class I and class II types were obtained from metadata supplied by the sample provider rather than from assay-based typing. Samples covering the acute and convalescent phases of COVID-19 were provided by collaborators in the United States, Italy and Spain. The repertoires were made available in a free public database intended to serve as a resource for research on the immune response to SARS-CoV-2. The samples were drawn from two sources: the first 160 participants of the ongoing ImmuneRACE study, and 1,000 to 1,500 subjects contributed by 6 global collaborators. A de-identified subject ID, COVID-19 status, age in years and sex were almost always included in the sample metadata. The study at large found these results: The amount of clinical and demographic metadata varied by source and participant and was provided uncurated.

From the cysteine through the phenylalanine, the CDR3 covers 13 amino acids. The DNA shown is the 39-base CDR3, in frame from base 1. The germline V gene sets CDR1 to MNHEY and CDR2 to SVGAGI. V lost 6 bases and J lost 3 bases; the stretch between them is 9 bases long. Participants in the prospective study were enrolled through a virtual design, were aged roughly 18 to 90 years, and lived in roughly 26 United States geographic areas. Cohort assignment in the prospective study relied on participant-reported clinical history from a screening survey and a study questionnaire. In the prospective study, whole blood, serum and a nasopharyngeal or oropharyngeal swab were collected from each participant by mobile phlebotomists. Prospective study participants could optionally give additional blood draws and questionnaires over an approximately 2-month period. Prospective study blood samples were shipped either frozen or at room temperature before DNA extraction.

The immunoSEQ Assay, a bias-controlled multiplex PCR, was used to amplify TCRbeta CDR3 regions from genomic DNA. For the original study's pipeline: The number of nucleated cells in each sample was estimated from the amplification of reference gene primers within the assay. To quantify the absolute abundance of each unique TCRbeta CDR3 rearrangement, sequence reads were collapsed and filtered. For each sample, productive Simpson clonality was calculated as the square root of Simpson's diversity index over productive rearrangements. TCRdb obtained this table from immuneACCESS and retained in-frame rearrangements with V and J assigned. These tables miss some clones; where compared with another copy, unresolved V genes account for less than half of the shortfall, and the remainder is unexplained. V, J and clone size are taken as reported in that table, and D and trimming were inferred from the DNA itself. Across this sample there are hundreds of thousands of clones, with roughly 86% seen only once. Clones ranked in the top ten supply 1.5% to 2% of the sample.

The sample taken for sequencing was PBMCs or T cells enriched from blood (not recorded which). This receptor was taken from a man in his forties in a cohort exposed to, infected with or recovered from COVID-19 (not recorded which). The chain employs TRBV6-5 and TRBJ1-5, with no confidently assigned D gene. The bases are TGTGCCAGCAGACGGGAATTCAATCAGCCCCAGCATTTT. Its translation is CASRREFNQPQHF.